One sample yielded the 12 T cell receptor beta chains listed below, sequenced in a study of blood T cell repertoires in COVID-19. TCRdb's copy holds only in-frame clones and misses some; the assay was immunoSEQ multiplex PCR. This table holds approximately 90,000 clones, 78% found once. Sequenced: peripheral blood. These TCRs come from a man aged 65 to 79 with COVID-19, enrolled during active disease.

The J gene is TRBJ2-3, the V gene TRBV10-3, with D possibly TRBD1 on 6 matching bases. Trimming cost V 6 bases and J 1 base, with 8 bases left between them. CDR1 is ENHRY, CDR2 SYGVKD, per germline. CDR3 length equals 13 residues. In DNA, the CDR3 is TGTGCCATCAGGAAGGGGGGCACAGATACGCAGTATTTT. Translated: CAIRKGGTDTQYF.

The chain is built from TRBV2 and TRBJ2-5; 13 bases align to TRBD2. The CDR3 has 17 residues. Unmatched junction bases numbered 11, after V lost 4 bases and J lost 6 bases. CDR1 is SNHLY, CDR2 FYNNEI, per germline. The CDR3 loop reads CASSGGTSGAPGKTQYF. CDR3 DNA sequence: TGTGCCAGCAGTGGGGGGACTAGCGGGGCCCCAGGGAAGACCCAGTACTTC. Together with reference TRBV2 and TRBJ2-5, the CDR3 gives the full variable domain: EPEVTQTPSHQVTQMGQEVILRCVPISNHLYFYWYRQILGQKVEFLVSFYNNEISEKSEIFDDQFSVERPDGSNFTLKIRSTKLEDSAMYFCASSGGTSGAPGKTQYFGPGTRLLVL.

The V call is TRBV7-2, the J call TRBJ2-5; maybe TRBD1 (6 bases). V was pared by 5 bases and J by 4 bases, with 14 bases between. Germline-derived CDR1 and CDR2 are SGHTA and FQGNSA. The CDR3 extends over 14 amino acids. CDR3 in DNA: TGTGCCAGCAGCAAGGCGGACAGCCCAGAGACCCAGTACTTC. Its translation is CASSKADSPETQYF.

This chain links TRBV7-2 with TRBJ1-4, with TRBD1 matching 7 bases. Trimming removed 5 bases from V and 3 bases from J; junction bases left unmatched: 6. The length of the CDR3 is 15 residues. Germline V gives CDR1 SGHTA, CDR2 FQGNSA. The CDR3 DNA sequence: TGTGCCAGCAGCCGCTCAGGGGGATCTAATGAAAAACTGTTTTTT. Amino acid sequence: CASSRSGGSNEKLFF.

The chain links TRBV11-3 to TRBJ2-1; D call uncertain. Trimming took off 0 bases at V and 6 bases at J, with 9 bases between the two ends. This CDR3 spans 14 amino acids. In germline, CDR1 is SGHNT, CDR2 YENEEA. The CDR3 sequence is CASSLDKPRNEQFF. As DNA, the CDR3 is TGTGCCAGCAGCTTAGATAAGCCCCGCAATGAGCAGTTCTTC.

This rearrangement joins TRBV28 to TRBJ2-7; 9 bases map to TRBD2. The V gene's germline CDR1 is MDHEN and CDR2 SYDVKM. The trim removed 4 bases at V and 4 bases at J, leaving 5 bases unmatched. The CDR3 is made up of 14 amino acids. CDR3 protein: CASSSGTSLYEQYF. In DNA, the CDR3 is TGTGCCAGCAGTTCCGGGACTAGCTTATACGAGCAGTACTTC. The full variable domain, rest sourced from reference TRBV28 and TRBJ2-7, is DVKVTQSSRYLVKRTGEKVFLECVQDMDHENMFWYRQDPGLGLRLIYFSYDVKMKEKGDIPEGYSVSREKKERFSLILESASTNQTSMYLCASSSGTSLYEQYFGPGTRLTVT.

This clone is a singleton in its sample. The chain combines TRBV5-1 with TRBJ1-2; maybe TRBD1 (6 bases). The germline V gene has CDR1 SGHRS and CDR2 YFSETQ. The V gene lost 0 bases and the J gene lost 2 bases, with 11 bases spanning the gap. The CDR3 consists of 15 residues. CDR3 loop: CASSLVETGNYGYTF. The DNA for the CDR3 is TGCGCCAGCAGCTTGGTGGAGACAGGAAACTATGGCTACACCTTC.

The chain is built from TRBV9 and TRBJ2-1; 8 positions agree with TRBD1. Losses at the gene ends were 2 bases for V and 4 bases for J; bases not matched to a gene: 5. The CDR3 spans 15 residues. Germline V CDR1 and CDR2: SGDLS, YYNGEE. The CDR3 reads CASSVSGGEYNEQFF. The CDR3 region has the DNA TGTGCCAGCAGCGTTTCAGGGGGCGAGTACAATGAGCAGTTCTTC. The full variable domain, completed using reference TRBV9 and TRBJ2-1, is DSGVTQTPKHLITATGQRVTLRCSPRSGDLSVYWYQQSLDQGLQFLIQYYNGEERAKGNILERFSAQQFPDLHSELNLSSLELGDSALYFCASSVSGGEYNEQFFGPGTRLTVL.

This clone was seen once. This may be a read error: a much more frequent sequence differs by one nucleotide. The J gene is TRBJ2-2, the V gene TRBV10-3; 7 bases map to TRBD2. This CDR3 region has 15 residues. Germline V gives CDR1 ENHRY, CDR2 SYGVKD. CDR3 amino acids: CPSHDGRSGTGELFF. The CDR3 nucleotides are TGTCCCAGCCACGACGGGAGGAGTGGGACCGGGGAGCTGTTTTTT.

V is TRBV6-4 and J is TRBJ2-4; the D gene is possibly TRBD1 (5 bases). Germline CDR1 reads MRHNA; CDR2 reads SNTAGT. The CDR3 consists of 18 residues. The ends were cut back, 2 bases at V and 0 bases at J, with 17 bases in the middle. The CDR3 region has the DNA TGTGCCAGCAGTGACCCAAGGAGACAGAACCTAGCCAAAAACATTCAGTACTTC. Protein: CASSDPRRQNLAKNIQYF.

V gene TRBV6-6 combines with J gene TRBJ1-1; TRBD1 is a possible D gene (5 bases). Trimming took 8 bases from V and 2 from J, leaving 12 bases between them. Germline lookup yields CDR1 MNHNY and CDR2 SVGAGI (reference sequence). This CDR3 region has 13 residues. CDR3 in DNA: TGTGCCAGCTGGACACGATTAAACACTGAAGCTTTCTTT. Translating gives CASWTRLNTEAFF.

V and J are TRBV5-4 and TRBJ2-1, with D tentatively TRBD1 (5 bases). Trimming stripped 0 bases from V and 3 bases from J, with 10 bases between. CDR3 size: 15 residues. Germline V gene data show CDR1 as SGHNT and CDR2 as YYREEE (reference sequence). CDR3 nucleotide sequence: TGTGCCAGCAGCTTGGTAGGGGCGGTCTACAATGAGCAGTTCTTC. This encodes CASSLVGAVYNEQFF. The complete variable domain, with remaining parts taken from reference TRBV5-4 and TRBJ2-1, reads ETGVTQSPTHLIKTRGQQVTLRCSSQSGHNTVSWYQQALGQGPQFIFQYYREEENGRGNFPPRFSGLQFPNYSSELNVNALELDDSALYLCASSLVGAVYNEQFFGPGTRLTVL.